These T cell receptor beta chains were read from a single sample in a study of cytomegalovirus exposure and HLA in healthy donors. The assay was immunoSEQ multiplex PCR, and TCRdb's table has in-frame clones only and misses some. The data hold about 160,000 clones, with under 90% observed a single time. Sequencing input: PBMCs. The source of these receptors is a man between 18 and 29 years old in good health and CMV-seronegative. Each CDR3 is given with its conserved first and last residue. Each record gives: CDR3 protein, CDR3 DNA, D gene, V gene, clone size, J gene. D genes are given only for firm matches. Size values are once, few and many counts, or a class for expanded clones, and some rows have none.

CDR3: CASSLSGTGTLEYF
DNA: TGTGCCAGCAGTTTATCGGGGACAGGGACCCTGGAGTACTTC
D: TRBD1
V: TRBV27
size: .
J: TRBJ2-7

CDR3: CASSYSGGSTEAFF
DNA: TGTGCCAGCAGTTACTCGGGGGGAAGCACTGAAGCTTTCTTT
D: .
V: TRBV6-5
size: .
J: TRBJ1-1

CDR3: CASSHIPGQGVRETQYF
DNA: TGTGCCAGCAGCCATATCCCGGGACAGGGGGTTAGGGAGACCCAGTACTTC
D: TRBD1
V: TRBV4-2
size: .
J: TRBJ2-5

CDR3: CASSVDSAGGYTF
DNA: TGTGCCAGCAGTGTGGACAGCGCTGGGGGCTACACCTTC
D: .
V: TRBV6-5
size: .
J: TRBJ1-2

CDR3: CASSYERGAHTGELFF
DNA: TGTGCCAGCAGTTACGAGCGGGGGGCTCACACCGGGGAGCTGTTTTTT
D: TRBD2
V: TRBV6-5
size: .
J: TRBJ2-2

CDR3: CASSSAGGYNEQFF
DNA: TGCGCCAGCAGCTCTGCGGGAGGGTACAATGAGCAGTTCTTC
D: TRBD2
V: TRBV5-1
size: .
J: TRBJ2-1

CDR3: CSAGGGNEQYF
DNA: TGCAGTGCTGGGGGGGGAAACGAGCAGTACTTC
D: TRBD2
V: TRBV20-1
size: .
J: TRBJ2-7

CDR3: CASSLPKVRRRNYGYTF
DNA: TGTGCCAGCAGTTTACCGAAAGTACGGCGGCGGAACTATGGCTACACCTTC
D: .
V: TRBV28
size: .
J: TRBJ1-2

CDR3: CASRGASGSGTDTQYF
DNA: TGTGCCAGCAGGGGGGCTAGCGGGAGTGGGACAGATACGCAGTATTTT
D: TRBD2
V: TRBV2
size: .
J: TRBJ2-3

CDR3: CASRSDRTGTYEQYF
DNA: TGTGCCAGCAGATCCGATAGGACAGGAACCTACGAGCAGTACTTC
D: TRBD1
V: TRBV27
size: .
J: TRBJ2-7

CDR3: CASSFDGNSYNEQFF
DNA: TGCGCCAGCAGCTTTGACGGGAACTCCTACAATGAGCAGTTCTTC
D: .
V: TRBV5-1
size: few
J: TRBJ2-1

CDR3: CASSVGQGTGSYEQYF
DNA: TGTGCCAGCAGCGTAGGACAGGGCACGGGGTCCTACGAGCAGTACTTC
D: TRBD1
V: TRBV9
size: .
J: TRBJ2-7

CDR3: CASSLVRGAGGIAYNEQFF
DNA: TGTGCCAGCAGCTTAGTAAGGGGGGCGGGAGGGATCGCCTACAATGAGCAGTTCTTC
D: TRBD2
V: TRBV7-2
size: .
J: TRBJ2-1

CDR3: CATSRAPANSYEQYF
DNA: TGTGCCACCAGCAGAGCCCCAGCGAACTCCTACGAGCAGTACTTC
D: .
V: TRBV15
size: .
J: TRBJ2-7

CDR3: CASSPNRLAVTDTQYF
DNA: TGTGCCAGCAGCCCCAACAGACTAGCGGTCACAGATACGCAGTATTTT
D: TRBD2
V: TRBV7-9
size: .
J: TRBJ2-3

CDR3: CASSLLSGRFHEQYF
DNA: TGTGCCAGCAGTTTACTAAGCGGGAGATTTCACGAGCAGTACTTC
D: TRBD2
V: TRBV28
size: .
J: TRBJ2-7

CDR3: CASSQAQSDRAEQYF
DNA: TGCGCCAGCAGCCAAGCGCAATCCGACAGGGCCGAGCAGTACTTC
D: TRBD1
V: TRBV4-3
size: .
J: TRBJ2-7

CDR3: CASSSGLAGGDQETQYF
DNA: TGCGCCAGCAGCTCGGGACTAGCGGGGGGGGACCAAGAGACCCAGTACTTC
D: TRBD2
V: TRBV5-1
size: .
J: TRBJ2-5

CDR3: CASSPGSGTGSYEQYF
DNA: TGTGCCAGCTCACCTGGGTCCGGGACAGGTTCCTACGAGCAGTACTTC
D: TRBD1
V: TRBV18
size: .
J: TRBJ2-7

CDR3: CASSAGAQPQHF
DNA: TGTGCCAGCAGCGCGGGGGCTCAGCCCCAGCATTTT
D: .
V: TRBV5-6
size: .
J: TRBJ1-5

CDR3: CASSQGGLYEQYF
DNA: TGTGCCAGCAGCCAGGGTGGCCTCTACGAGCAGTACTTC
D: .
V: TRBV11-3
size: .
J: TRBJ2-7

CDR3: CASSSGPGTGEQYF
DNA: TGTGCCAGCAGCTCCGGACCCGGGACAGGCGAGCAGTACTTC
D: TRBD1
V: TRBV7-3
size: .
J: TRBJ2-7

CDR3: CASRTSGESFEQYF
DNA: TGTGCCAGCAGAACTAGCGGGGAGTCATTCGAGCAGTACTTC
D: TRBD2
V: TRBV2
size: .
J: TRBJ2-7

CDR3: CASSDGTGAQPQHF
DNA: TGTGCCAGCAGCGATGGGACAGGGGCTCAGCCCCAGCATTTT
D: TRBD1
V: TRBV9
size: .
J: TRBJ1-5

CDR3: CASSGGLAGVGEQFF
DNA: TGTGCCAGCAGCGGGGGACTAGCGGGAGTTGGCGAGCAGTTCTTC
D: TRBD2
V: TRBV7-2
size: .
J: TRBJ2-1

CDR3: CASGAAGRFRTDTQYF
DNA: TGTGCTAGTGGTGCAGCGGGCCGGTTCCGCACAGATACGCAGTATTTT
D: .
V: TRBV12-5
size: .
J: TRBJ2-3

CDR3: CASSLSAGGRQPQHF
DNA: TGCGCCAGCAGCCTATCAGCAGGGGGGAGACAGCCCCAGCATTTT
D: TRBD1
V: TRBV4-1
size: .
J: TRBJ1-5

CDR3: CASSPMTGGLDSPLHF
DNA: TGTGCCAGCTCACCAATGACAGGGGGCTTGGATTCACCCCTCCACTTT
D: TRBD1
V: TRBV18
size: few
J: TRBJ1-6

CDR3: CASPGTGSFF
DNA: TGCGCCAGCCCCGGGACAGGTTCGTTCTTC
D: TRBD1
V: TRBV5-1
size: .
J: TRBJ2-1

CDR3: CASSSTLGVNIQYF
DNA: TGTGCCAGCAGCTCGACCCTAGGGGTAAACATTCAGTACTTC
D: .
V: TRBV7-8
size: few
J: TRBJ2-4

CDR3: CASNTDRGRYGYTF
DNA: TGTGCCAGCAACACCGACAGGGGCCGATATGGCTACACCTTC
D: TRBD1
V: TRBV7-2
size: .
J: TRBJ1-2

CDR3: CASSPRQFSYGYTF
DNA: TGTGCCAGCAGTCCCCGACAGTTTAGTTATGGCTACACCTTC
D: .
V: TRBV27
size: .
J: TRBJ1-2

CDR3: CASSPLREAETQYF
DNA: TGTGCCAGCTCACCACTAAGGGAGGCGGAGACCCAGTACTTC
D: .
V: TRBV18
size: .
J: TRBJ2-5

CDR3: CASSVDRNYEQYF
DNA: TGTGCCAGCAGTGTTGACAGGAACTACGAGCAGTACTTC
D: .
V: TRBV2
size: .
J: TRBJ2-7

CDR3: CASSSPSRSYNSPLHF
DNA: TGTGCCAGCAGTTCCCCTTCTCGCTCCTATAATTCACCCCTCCACTTT
D: .
V: TRBV27
size: .
J: TRBJ1-6

CDR3: CASRRTGNGDEQFF
DNA: TGTGCCAGCAGGAGGACGGGAAACGGCGATGAGCAGTTCTTC
D: .
V: TRBV6-5
size: .
J: TRBJ2-1

CDR3: CASSRPSSGRPQETQYF
DNA: TGTGCCAGCAGCCGGCCTAGTAGCGGGAGGCCTCAAGAGACCCAGTACTTC
D: TRBD2
V: TRBV7-9
size: .
J: TRBJ2-5

CDR3: CASGLQPQETQYF
DNA: TGTGCTAGTGGTTTACAGCCCCAAGAGACCCAGTACTTC
D: .
V: TRBV12-5
size: .
J: TRBJ2-5

CDR3: CSAVPRSSYTF
DNA: TGCAGTGCGGTGCCTAGGAGTAGCTACACCTTC
D: .
V: TRBV20-1
size: few
J: TRBJ1-2

CDR3: CASSATGVYEQFF
DNA: TGTGCCAGCAGCGCTACAGGGGTCTATGAGCAGTTCTTC
D: TRBD1
V: TRBV7-7
size: .
J: TRBJ2-1

CDR3: CASSWRPKDNEQFF
DNA: TGTGCCAGCAGTTGGAGACCCAAAGACAATGAGCAGTTCTTC
D: .
V: TRBV6-6
size: .
J: TRBJ2-1

CDR3: CASSTYRESTIYF
DNA: TGTGCCAGCAGCACTTACAGGGAGAGCACCATATATTTT
D: .
V: TRBV7-8
size: once
J: TRBJ1-3

CDR3: CASSLFLASEQFF
DNA: TGTGCCAGCAGTTTATTTCTAGCGTCTGAGCAGTTCTTC
D: .
V: TRBV27
size: few
J: TRBJ2-1

CDR3: CASSLPTVILHQPQHF
DNA: TGTGCCAGCAGTTTGCCGACAGTAATTCTCCATCAGCCCCAGCATTTT
D: .
V: TRBV28
size: few
J: TRBJ1-5

CDR3: CASSKGGQLNTEAFF
DNA: TGTGCCAGCAGCAAAGGGGGACAGCTGAACACTGAAGCTTTCTTT
D: .
V: TRBV21-1
size: .
J: TRBJ1-1

CDR3: CASSPVTGVENEQFF
DNA: TGTGCCAGCAGCCCCGTGACGGGAGTAGAGAATGAGCAGTTCTTC
D: .
V: TRBV7-3
size: .
J: TRBJ2-1

CDR3: CASSLFVSSYEQYF
DNA: TGTGCCAGCAGCTTGTTTGTTAGCTCCTACGAGCAGTACTTC
D: .
V: TRBV5-4
size: .
J: TRBJ2-7

CDR3: CASSPGWGDKFF
DNA: TGTGCCAGCAGCCCCGGTTGGGGGGATAAGTTCTTC
D: .
V: TRBV21-1
size: .
J: TRBJ2-1

CDR3: CASTGGFEQYF
DNA: TGTGCCAGCACTGGGGGGTTCGAGCAGTACTTC
D: .
V: TRBV27
size: .
J: TRBJ2-7

CDR3: CASSLGLLIRQETQYF
DNA: TGTGCCAGCAGCCTGGGACTGTTAATTCGACAAGAGACCCAGTACTTC
D: .
V: TRBV5-6
size: .
J: TRBJ2-5